This T cell receptor (beta chain) was captured in a study of T cell changes during pregnancy in multiple sclerosis. The V gene end was trimmed by 3 bases and the J gene end by 3 bases; junction bases not matched to a gene: 2. The CDR3 spans 13 residues. Germline lookup yields CDR1 SGHRS and CDR2 YFSETQ. Produced via immunoSEQ multiplex PCR; TCRdb's table is partial and in-frame only. This sample has around 92,000 clones; 80% to 95% occur once, and the top ten carry almost 1%. V gene TRBV5-1 combines with J gene TRBJ2-7; 8 positions agree with TRBD2. The origin of this receptor is a female donor with multiple sclerosis, enrolled in a pregnancy study. The source was peripheral blood, collected after pregnancy. CDR3 coding DNA: TGCGCCAGCAGCTCTGGGACTAGCTACGAGCAGTACTTC. Protein product: CASSSGTSYEQYF. Based on the CDR3 plus reference TRBV5-1 and TRBJ2-7, the full variable domain is KAGVTQTPRYLIKTRGQQVTLSCSPISGHRSVSWYQQTPGQGLQFLFEYFSETQRNKGNFPGRFSGRQFSNSRSEMNVSTLELGDSALYLCASSSGTSYEQYFGPGTRLTVT.